This T cell receptor beta chain stems from a study of blood T cell repertoires in COVID-19. For the study at large: Italy, Spain and the United States were the sources of the convalescent and acute COVID-19 samples.

Per the original methods: Amplification of reference gene primers provided the estimated nucleated cell counts. Only in-frame clones appear in the TCRdb table, and some are missing; sequencing was by immunoSEQ multiplex PCR. That table furnishes V, J and clone size, whereas the DNA furnished D and trimming. The sample yields more than 250,000 clones, roughly 90% seen once. The CDR3 is 13 amino acids. Germline lookup yields CDR1 MNHEY and CDR2 SVGAGI. V shed 2 bases and J 6 bases; nucleotides not matched to a gene: 2. The rearrangement uses TRBV6-5 and TRBJ1-1; 8 nucleotides agree with TRBD1. Sequencing was done on a sample of peripheral blood. The TCR originated in a man aged 18 to 35 who had recovered from COVID-19. For the CDR3, the DNA is TGTGCCAGCAGTTACGACAGGGGCTCTGAAGCTTTCTTT. It yields the protein CASSYDRGSEAFF.